The clone carrying this T cell receptor (beta chain) was detected only a few times. Its antigen is currently unknown. The CDR3 is 16 residues long. Trimming at V came to 5 bases and at J to 2 bases, leaving 10 bases not matched to a gene. TCRdb ran MiXCR on the 5' RACE reads and lists one entry per CDR3 protein. The table shows about 400,000 distinct CDR3 sequences, with more than 20% occurring only once. This record comes from a study of T-cell memory formation after mild COVID-19. Study-level results: Day 37-peaking second-wave clones had unconfirmed SARS-CoV-2 specificity.

The source material was PBMCs or a T cell subset sorted from them (not recorded which). This rearrangement joins TRBV12-3 or TRBV12-4 to TRBJ1-2; 8 bases line up with TRBD1. The sequence was collected from an adult woman who had mild COVID-19 (a few samples of this study predate the infection). Cell type and time point are not known. The CDR3 loop is CASSKRQGQINYGYTF. The CDR3 nucleotides read TGTGCCAGCAGTAAAAGACAGGGGCAAATCAACTATGGCTACACCTTC.